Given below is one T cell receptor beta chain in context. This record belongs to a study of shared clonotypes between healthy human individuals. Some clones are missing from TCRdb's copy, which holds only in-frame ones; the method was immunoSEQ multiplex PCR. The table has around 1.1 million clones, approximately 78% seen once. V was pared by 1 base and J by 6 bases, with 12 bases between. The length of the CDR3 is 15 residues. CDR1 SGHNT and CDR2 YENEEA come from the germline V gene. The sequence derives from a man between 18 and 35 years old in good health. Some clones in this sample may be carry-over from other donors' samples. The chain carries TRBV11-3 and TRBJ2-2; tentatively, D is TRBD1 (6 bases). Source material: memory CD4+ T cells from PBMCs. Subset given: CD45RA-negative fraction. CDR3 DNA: TGTGCCAGCAGCTTAGGCCAGGGGAAGGCCGGGGAGCTGTTTTTT. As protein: CASSLGQGKAGELFF.